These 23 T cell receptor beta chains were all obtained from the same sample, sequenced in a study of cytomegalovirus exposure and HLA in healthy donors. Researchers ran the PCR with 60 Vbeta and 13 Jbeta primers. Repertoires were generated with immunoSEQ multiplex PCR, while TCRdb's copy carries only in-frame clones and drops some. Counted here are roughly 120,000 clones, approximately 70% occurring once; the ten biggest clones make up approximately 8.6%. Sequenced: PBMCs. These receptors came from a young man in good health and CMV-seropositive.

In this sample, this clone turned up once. CDR3 nucleotides: TGTGCCAGCAGTGGAGGCAATGAGCAGTTCTTC. It translates to CASSGGNEQFF. The V gene is TRBV28, the J gene TRBJ2-1, with a weak D call TRBD2 (5 bases). V lost 5 bases and J 6 bases, leaving 5 bases between the germline ends. This CDR3 comprises 11 residues. Germline V gene lookup returns CDR1 MDHEN and CDR2 SYDVKM.

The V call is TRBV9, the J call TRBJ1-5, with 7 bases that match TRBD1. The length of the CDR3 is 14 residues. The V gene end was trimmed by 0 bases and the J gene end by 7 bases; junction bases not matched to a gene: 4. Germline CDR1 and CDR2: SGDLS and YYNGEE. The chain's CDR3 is CASSVGGGGQPQHF. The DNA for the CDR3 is TGTGCCAGCAGCGTAGGAGGGGGCGGACAGCCCCAGCATTTT.

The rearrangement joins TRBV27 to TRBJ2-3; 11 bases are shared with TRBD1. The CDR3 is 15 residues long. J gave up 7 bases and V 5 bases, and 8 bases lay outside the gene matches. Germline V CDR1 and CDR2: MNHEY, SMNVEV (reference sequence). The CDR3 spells CASSLRDRGDYTQYF. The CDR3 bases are TGTGCCAGCAGTCTCCGGGACAGGGGGGATTATACGCAGTATTTT.

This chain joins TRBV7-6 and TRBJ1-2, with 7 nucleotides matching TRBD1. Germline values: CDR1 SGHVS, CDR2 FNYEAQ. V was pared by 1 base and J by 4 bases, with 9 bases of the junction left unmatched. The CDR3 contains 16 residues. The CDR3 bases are TGTGCCAGCAGCTTAGATCGACAGGGTGGTGTCTATGGCTACACCTTC. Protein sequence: CASSLDRQGGVYGYTF.

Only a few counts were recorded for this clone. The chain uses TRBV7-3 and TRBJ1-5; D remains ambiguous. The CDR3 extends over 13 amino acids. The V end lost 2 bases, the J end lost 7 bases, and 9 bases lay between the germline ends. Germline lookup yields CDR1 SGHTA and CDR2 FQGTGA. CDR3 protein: CASSLPPRQPQHF. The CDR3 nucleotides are TGTGCCAGCAGCTTACCCCCGAGGCAGCCCCAGCATTTT. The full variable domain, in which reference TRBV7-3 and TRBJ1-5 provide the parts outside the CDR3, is GAGVSQTPSNKVTEKGKYVELRCDPISGHTALYWYRQSLGQGPEFLIYFQGTGAADDSGLPNDRFFAVRPEGSVSTLKIQRTERGDSAVYLCASSLPPRQPQHFGDGTRLSIL.

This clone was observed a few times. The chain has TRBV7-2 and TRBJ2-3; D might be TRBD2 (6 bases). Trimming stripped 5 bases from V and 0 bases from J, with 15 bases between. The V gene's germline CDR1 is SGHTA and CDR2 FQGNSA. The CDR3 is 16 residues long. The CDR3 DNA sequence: TGTGCCAGCAGCGCATCGGACTACTCTAGCACAGATACGCAGTATTTT. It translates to CASSASDYSSTDTQYF.

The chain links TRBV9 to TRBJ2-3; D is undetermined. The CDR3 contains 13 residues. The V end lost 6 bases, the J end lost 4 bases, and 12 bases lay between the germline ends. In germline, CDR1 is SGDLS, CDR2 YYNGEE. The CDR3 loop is CASNLNQADTQYF. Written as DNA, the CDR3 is TGTGCCAGCAACCTCAACCAGGCAGATACGCAGTATTTT.

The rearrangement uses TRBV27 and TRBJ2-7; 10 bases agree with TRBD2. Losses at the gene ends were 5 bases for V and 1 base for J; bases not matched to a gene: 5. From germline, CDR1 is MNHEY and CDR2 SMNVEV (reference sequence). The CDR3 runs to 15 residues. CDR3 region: CASSPLAGVSYEQYV. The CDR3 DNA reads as TGTGCCAGCAGTCCCCTAGCGGGGGTGTCCTACGAGCAGTACGTC.

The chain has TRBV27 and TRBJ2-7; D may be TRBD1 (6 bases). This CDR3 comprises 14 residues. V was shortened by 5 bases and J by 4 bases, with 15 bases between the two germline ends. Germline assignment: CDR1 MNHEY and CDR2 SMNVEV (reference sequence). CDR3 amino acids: CASSDSGTPYEQYV. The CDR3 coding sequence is TGTGCCAGCAGTGATTCCGGGACACCATACGAGCAGTACGTC.

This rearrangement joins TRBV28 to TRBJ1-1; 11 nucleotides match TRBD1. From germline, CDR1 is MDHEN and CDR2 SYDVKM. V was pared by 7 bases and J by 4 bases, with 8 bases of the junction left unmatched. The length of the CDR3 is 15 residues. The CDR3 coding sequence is TGTGCCAGCAAAACTTTCGGGACAGGGGGCACTGAAGCTTTCTTT. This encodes CASKTFGTGGTEAFF.

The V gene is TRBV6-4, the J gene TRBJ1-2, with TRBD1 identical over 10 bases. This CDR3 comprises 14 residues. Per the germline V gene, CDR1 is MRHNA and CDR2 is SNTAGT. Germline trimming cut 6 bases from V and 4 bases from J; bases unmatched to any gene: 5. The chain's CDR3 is CASRPGQGPYGYTF. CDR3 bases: TGTGCCAGCAGACCGGGACAGGGGCCCTATGGCTACACCTTC.

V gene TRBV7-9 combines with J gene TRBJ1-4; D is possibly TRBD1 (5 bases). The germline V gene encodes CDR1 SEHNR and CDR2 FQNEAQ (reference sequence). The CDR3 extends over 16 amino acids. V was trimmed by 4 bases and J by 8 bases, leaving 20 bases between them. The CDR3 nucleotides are TGTGCCAGCAGCTCCTCCGAGACAGCCCTCGGGGAAAAACTGTTTTTT. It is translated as CASSSSETALGEKLFF.

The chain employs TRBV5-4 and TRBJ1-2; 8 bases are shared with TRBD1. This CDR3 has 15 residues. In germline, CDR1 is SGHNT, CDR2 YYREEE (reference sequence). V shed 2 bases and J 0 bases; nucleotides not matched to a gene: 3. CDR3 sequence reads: CASSFDRGANYGYTF. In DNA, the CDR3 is TGTGCCAGCAGCTTTGACAGGGGAGCTAACTATGGCTACACCTTC.

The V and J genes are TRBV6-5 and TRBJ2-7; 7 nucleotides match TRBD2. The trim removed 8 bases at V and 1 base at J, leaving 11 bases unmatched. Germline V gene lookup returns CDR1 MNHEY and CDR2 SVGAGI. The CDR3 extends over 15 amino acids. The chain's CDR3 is CASGGSGEGSYEQYF. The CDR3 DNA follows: TGTGCCAGCGGGGGGTCGGGGGAGGGATCCTACGAGCAGTACTTC.

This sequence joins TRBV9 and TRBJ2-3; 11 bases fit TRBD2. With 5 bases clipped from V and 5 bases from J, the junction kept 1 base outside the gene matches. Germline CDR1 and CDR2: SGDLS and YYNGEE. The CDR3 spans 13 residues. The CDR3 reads CASSSGGVDTQYF. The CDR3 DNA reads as TGTGCCAGCAGTAGCGGGGGGGTAGATACGCAGTATTTT. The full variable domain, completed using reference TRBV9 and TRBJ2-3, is DSGVTQTPKHLITATGQRVTLRCSPRSGDLSVYWYQQSLDQGLQFLIQYYNGEERAKGNILERFSAQQFPDLHSELNLSSLELGDSALYFCASSSGGVDTQYFGPGTRLTVL.

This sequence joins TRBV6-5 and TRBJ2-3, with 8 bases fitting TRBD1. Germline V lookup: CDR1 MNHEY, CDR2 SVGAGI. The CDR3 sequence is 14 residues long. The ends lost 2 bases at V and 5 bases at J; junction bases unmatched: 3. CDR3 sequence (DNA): TGTGCCAGCAGTTACGGACAGGGAGGAGATACGCAGTATTTT. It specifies CASSYGQGGDTQYF.

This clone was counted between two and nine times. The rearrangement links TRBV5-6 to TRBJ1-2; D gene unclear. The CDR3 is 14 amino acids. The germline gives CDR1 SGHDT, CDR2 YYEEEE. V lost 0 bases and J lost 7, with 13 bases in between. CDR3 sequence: CASSLGRGKAGYTF. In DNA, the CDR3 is TGTGCCAGCAGCTTGGGACGGGGAAAGGCTGGCTACACCTTC.

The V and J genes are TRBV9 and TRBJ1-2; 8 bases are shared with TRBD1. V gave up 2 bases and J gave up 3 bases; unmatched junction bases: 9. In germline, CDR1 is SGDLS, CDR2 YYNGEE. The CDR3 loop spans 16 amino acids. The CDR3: CASSVGAGGSHYGYTF. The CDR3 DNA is TGTGCCAGCAGCGTGGGGGCAGGGGGCTCTCACTATGGCTACACCTTC.

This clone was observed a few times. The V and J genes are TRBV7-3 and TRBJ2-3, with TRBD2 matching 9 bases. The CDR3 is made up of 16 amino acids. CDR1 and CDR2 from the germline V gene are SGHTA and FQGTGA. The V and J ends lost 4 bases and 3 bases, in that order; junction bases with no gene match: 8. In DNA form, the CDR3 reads TGTGCCAGCAGCTCCTGGGCGGGAGGGGTAACAGATACGCAGTATTTT. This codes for CASSSWAGGVTDTQYF.

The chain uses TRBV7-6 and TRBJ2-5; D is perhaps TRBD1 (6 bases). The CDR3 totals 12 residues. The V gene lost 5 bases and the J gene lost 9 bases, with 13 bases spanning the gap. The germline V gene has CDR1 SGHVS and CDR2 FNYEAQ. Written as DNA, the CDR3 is TGTGCCAGCAGCACCCGACAGGAGGCCCAGTACTTC. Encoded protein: CASSTRQEAQYF.

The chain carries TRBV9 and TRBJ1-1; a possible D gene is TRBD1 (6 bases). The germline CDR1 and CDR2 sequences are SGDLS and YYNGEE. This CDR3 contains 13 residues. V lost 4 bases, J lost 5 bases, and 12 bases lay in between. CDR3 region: CASSSGGGTEAFF. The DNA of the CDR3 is TGTGCCAGCAGCTCGGGAGGGGGGACTGAAGCTTTCTTT.

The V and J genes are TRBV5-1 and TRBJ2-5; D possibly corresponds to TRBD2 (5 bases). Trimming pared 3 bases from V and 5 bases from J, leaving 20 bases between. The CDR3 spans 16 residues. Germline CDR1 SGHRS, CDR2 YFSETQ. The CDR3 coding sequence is TGCGCCAGCAGCTCGGGAACGAGTGCTAGCCTTGAGACCCAGTACTTC. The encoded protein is CASSSGTSASLETQYF.

The CDR3 DNA reads as TGCAGCGTTGGCGGACAGGGCTACGAGCAGTACGTC. This codes for CSVGGQGYEQYV. The V and J genes are TRBV29-1 and TRBJ2-7; 8 bases are a match to TRBD1. The CDR3 contains 12 residues. Unmatched junction bases numbered 2, after V lost 4 bases and J lost 3 bases. CDR1 is SQVTM and CDR2 is ANQGSEA in the germline V gene.